Reported below is one T cell receptor beta chain. What it binds is not known. 13 Jbeta primers and 60 Vbeta primers were used for the PCR. The data were produced by immunoSEQ multiplex PCR, yet TCRdb's version contains in-frame clones alone and is incomplete. Found here are 150,000 to 200,000 clones, 75% to 90% of them singletons; the top ten hold about 2.1%. This sample stems from a study of cytomegalovirus exposure and HLA in healthy donors. Study overall: The approximately 120 million unique TCR beta sequences, from roughly 180 million T cells, were found by an earlier analysis. Study observations and caveats: A few V segments could not be told apart, such as TRBV6-2 and TRBV6-3, and were left out.

The ends were cut back, 0 bases at V and 4 bases at J, with 7 bases in the middle. The CDR3 consists of 13 residues. Germline V CDR1 and CDR2: MNHNY, SVGAGI (reference sequence). The chain uses TRBV6-6 and TRBJ2-7, with D possibly being TRBD2 (5 bases). The sequencing input was PBMCs. The receptor's source is a young woman in good health and CMV-seronegative. In nucleotides, the CDR3 is TGTGCCAGCAGTTACTCGACGGGGTACGAGCAGTACTTC. This sequence encodes CASSYSTGYEQYF.